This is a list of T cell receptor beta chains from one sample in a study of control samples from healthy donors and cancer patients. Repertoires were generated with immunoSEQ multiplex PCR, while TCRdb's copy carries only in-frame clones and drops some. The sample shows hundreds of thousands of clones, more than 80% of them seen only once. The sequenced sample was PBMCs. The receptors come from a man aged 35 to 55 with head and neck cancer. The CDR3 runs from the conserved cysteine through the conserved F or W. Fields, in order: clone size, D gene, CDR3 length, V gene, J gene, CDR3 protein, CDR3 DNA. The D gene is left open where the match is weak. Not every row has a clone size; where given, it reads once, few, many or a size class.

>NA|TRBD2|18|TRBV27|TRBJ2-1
CASSLTLPGTSGYNEQFF
TGTGCCAGCAGTTTGACTCTACCCGGGACTAGCGGATACAATGAGCAGTTCTTC
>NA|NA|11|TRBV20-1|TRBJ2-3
CSAILSGTQYF
TGCAGTGCCATCCTTTCCGGTACGCAGTATTTT
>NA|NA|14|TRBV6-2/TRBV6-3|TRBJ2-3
CASSRTHGTDTQYF
TGTGCCAGCAGTCGGACCCACGGCACAGATACGCAGTATTTT
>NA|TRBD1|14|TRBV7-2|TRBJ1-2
CASSSNRGRYGYTF
TGTGCCAGCAGCTCAAACAGGGGGAGGTATGGCTACACCTTC
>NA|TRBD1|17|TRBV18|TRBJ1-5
CASSSPGQGNGNQPQHF
TGTGCCAGCTCATCCCCGGGACAGGGGAACGGCAATCAGCCCCAGCATTTT
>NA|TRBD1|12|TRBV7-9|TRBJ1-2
CASTWTGGGYTF
TGTGCCAGCACCTGGACAGGGGGTGGTTACACCTTC
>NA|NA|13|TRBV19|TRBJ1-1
CASSMGGNTEAFF
TGTGCCAGTAGTATGGGAGGGAACACTGAAGCTTTCTTT
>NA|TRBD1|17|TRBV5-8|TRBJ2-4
CASSFTGTGERPNIQYF
TGTGCCAGCAGTTTTACCGGGACAGGGGAAAGGCCAAACATTCAGTACTTC
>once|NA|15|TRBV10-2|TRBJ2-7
CASSELRGASGEQYF
TGCGCCAGCAGTGAGCTTAGGGGGGCGTCCGGCGAGCAGTACTTC
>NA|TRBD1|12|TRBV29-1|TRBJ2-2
CSFTGGAGELFF
TGCAGCTTCACAGGGGGTGCCGGGGAGCTGTTTTTT
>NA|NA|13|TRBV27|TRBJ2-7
CASSLSRTYEQYF
TGTGCCAGCAGTTTAAGCAGAACCTACGAGCAGTACTTC
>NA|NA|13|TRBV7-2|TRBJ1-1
CASSLATVTEAFF
TGTGCCAGCAGCTTAGCTACGGTCACTGAAGCTTTCTTT
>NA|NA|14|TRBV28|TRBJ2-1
CASTSGSDYNEQFF
TGTGCCAGCACTTCGGGGTCCGACTACAATGAGCAGTTCTTC
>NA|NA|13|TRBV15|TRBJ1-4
CATSPIWAGKLFF
TGTGCCACCAGCCCCATTTGGGCAGGAAAACTGTTTTTT
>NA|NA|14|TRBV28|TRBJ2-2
CASSQGGTTGELFF
TGTGCCAGCAGCCAGGGGGGAACCACCGGGGAGCTGTTTTTT
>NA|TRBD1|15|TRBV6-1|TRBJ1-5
CASSEQQGSGQPQHF
TGTGCCAGCAGTGAACAACAGGGGAGCGGCCAGCCCCAGCATTTT
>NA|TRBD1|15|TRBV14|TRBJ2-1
CASSSDRVTYNEQFF
TGTGCCAGCAGCTCGGACAGGGTGACCTACAATGAGCAGTTCTTC
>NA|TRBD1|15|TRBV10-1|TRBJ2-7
CASSESGRGSYEQYF
TGCGCCAGCAGTGAGTCGGGCAGGGGGAGCTACGAGCAGTACTTC
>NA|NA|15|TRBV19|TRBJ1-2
CASSMPGLSVYGYTF
TGTGCCAGTAGTATGCCCGGGCTTTCTGTCTATGGCTACACCTTC
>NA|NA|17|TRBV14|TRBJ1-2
CASSQGSGAYTNYGYTF
TGTGCCAGCAGCCAAGGAAGTGGGGCTTATACTAACTATGGCTACACCTTC
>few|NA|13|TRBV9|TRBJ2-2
CASSVGDTGELFF
TGTGCCAGCAGCGTAGGAGACACCGGGGAGCTGTTTTTT
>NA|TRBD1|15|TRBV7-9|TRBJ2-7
CASSHRDRGSYEQYF
TGTGCCAGCAGCCATCGGGACAGGGGCTCCTACGAGCAGTACTTC
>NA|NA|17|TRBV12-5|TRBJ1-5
CASGLVSVADSNQPQHF
TGTGCTAGTGGTTTGGTGTCAGTTGCAGATAGCAATCAGCCCCAGCATTTT
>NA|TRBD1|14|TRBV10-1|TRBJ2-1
CASSDPDRDNEQFF
TGCGCCAGCAGTGACCCGGACAGGGATAATGAGCAGTTCTTC
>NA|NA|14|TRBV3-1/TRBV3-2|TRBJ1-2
CASSPQGINYGYTF
TGTGCCAGCAGCCCGCAGGGAATTAACTATGGCTACACCTTC
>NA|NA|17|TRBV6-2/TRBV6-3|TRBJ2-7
CASSYGRTQLSIYEQYF
TGTGCCAGCAGTTACGGACGGACCCAATTATCTATCTACGAGCAGTACTTC
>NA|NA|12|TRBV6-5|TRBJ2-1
CASTGTKSEQFF
TGTGCCAGCACCGGGACAAAGAGTGAGCAGTTCTTC
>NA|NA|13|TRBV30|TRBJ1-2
CAWSEGGLYGYTF
TGTGCCTGGAGTGAGGGGGGGCTCTATGGCTACACCTTC
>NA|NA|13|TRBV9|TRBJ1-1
CASSAQQNTEAFF
TGTGCCAGCAGCGCACAGCAGAACACTGAAGCTTTCTTT
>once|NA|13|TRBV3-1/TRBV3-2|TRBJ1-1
CASSQDWGTEAFF
TGTGCCAGCAGCCAAGATTGGGGCACTGAAGCTTTCTTT
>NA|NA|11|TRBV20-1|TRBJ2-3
CSASLQDTQYF
TGCAGTGCCAGCCTCCAAGATACGCAGTATTTT
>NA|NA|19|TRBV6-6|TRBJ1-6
CASSQTGLDRSSYNSPLHF
TGTGCCAGCAGTCAGACCGGTCTAGACAGGAGCTCCTATAATTCACCCCTCCACTTT
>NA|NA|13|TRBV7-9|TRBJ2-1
CASSLRSDNEQFF
TGTGCCAGCAGCTTGAGATCCGACAATGAGCAGTTCTTC
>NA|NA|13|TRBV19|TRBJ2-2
CASSRTKGGELFF
TGTGCCAGTAGTAGAACTAAGGGGGGGGAGCTGTTTTTT
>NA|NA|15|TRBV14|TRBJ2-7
CASSQETVSTYEQYF
TGTGCCAGCAGCCAAGAGACAGTCTCGACCTACGAGCAGTACTTC
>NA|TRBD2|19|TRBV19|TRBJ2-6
CASKWTSGVGSAGANVLTF
TGTGCCAGTAAGTGGACTAGCGGGGTTGGTTCGGCTGGGGCCAACGTCCTGACTTTC
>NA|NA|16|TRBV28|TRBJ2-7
CASSGRARGVMSEQYF
TGTGCCAGCAGTGGCCGGGCCAGGGGGGTAATGAGCGAGCAGTACTTC